This passage covers 5 T cell receptor beta chains from one sample sequenced in a study of Ad26.COV2.S vaccination and SARS-CoV-2 variants. The table came from immunoSEQ multiplex PCR; TCRdb's copy has only in-frame clones and leaves some out. The sample has a few hundred thousand clones; roughly 90% are singletons. Treatment meaning: 15 to 20 received Ad26.COV2.S at low or high dose, single or two shots; about 5 received placebo; per-sample allocation not given. Sampling happened 63 days after the first vaccine or placebo injection. The starting material was peripheral blood, obtained in a trial of Ad26.COV2.S vaccine versus placebo. Receptors were obtained from a person between 18 and 65 years old who received the Ad26.COV2.S COVID-19 vaccine or a placebo.

This sequence joins TRBV6-2 or TRBV6-3 and TRBJ1-1; TRBD1 agrees at 9 bases. The CDR3 spans 16 residues. The germline CDR1 and CDR2 sequences are MNHEY and SVGEGT. The V gene end was trimmed by 5 bases and the J gene end by 3 bases; junction bases not matched to a gene: 10. The CDR3 is CASSKRDREGYTEAFF. The CDR3 region has the DNA TGTGCCAGCAGTAAGCGGGACAGGGAGGGGTACACTGAAGCTTTCTTT.

This chain uses TRBV15 with TRBJ1-4; 7 bases agree with TRBD1. The V and J ends lost 1 base and 5 bases, in that order; junction bases with no gene match: 4. This CDR3 region has 15 residues. Germline CDR1 and CDR2: LNHNV and YYDKDF (reference sequence). This CDR3 is CATSRGQGRNEKLFF. The CDR3 coding sequence is TGTGCCACCAGCAGAGGACAGGGCAGAAATGAAAAACTGTTTTTT.

This chain uses TRBV27 with TRBJ1-1; D is possibly TRBD1 (6 bases). V lost 5 bases and J 1 base, leaving 20 bases between the germline ends. CDR3 length: 17 amino acids. Germline V gene data show CDR1 as MNHEY and CDR2 as SMNVEV (reference sequence). The CDR3 DNA reads as TGTGCCAGCAGTAGTGGGGATACAGGGATCTGGAACACTGAAGCTTTCTTT. Protein product: CASSSGDTGIWNTEAFF.

The chain has TRBV5-1 and TRBJ2-1; 8 bases are a match to TRBD2. The trim removed 3 bases at V and 5 bases at J, leaving 7 bases unmatched. CDR1 is SGHRS and CDR2 is YFSETQ in the germline V gene. The CDR3 runs 15 residues. In DNA, the CDR3 is TGCGCCAGCAGCTATTCTAGCGGGTACGACAATGAGCAGTTCTTC. It is translated as CASSYSSGYDNEQFF.

The CDR3 loop is CASSPGGTYNEQFF. The CDR3 coding sequence is TGTGCCAGCTCACCCGGGGGGACATACAATGAGCAGTTCTTC. This chain uses TRBV18 with TRBJ2-1; a weak D match, TRBD2 (7 bases). The CDR3 is 14 amino acids. CDR1 and CDR2 from the germline V gene are KGHSH and LQKENI. Trimming took off 3 bases at V and 4 bases at J, with 10 bases between the two ends.